The present T cell receptor beta chain was sequenced within a study of monozygotic twins with inflammatory bowel disease. This CDR3 has 18 amino acids. In germline, CDR1 is KGHSH, CDR2 LQKENI. Two nested PCRs, run for roughly 16 and 10 cycles, were applied to TCRalpha and TCRbeta cDNA. After re-calling the 5' RACE reads, TCRdb lists one entry per CDR3 protein, DNA absent. The table for this sample gives more than 300,000 distinct CDR3 sequences. This TCR was sampled from a human donor with ulcerative colitis or Crohn's disease, or a healthy co-twin of an affected twin (not recorded which). The sample consisted of blood. The chain links TRBV18 to TRBJ2-7; there is no DNA to check the TCRdb D call of TRBD1. The CDR3 reads CASSPRQGTSSFFYEQYF.